Listed below are T cell receptor beta chains from one sample, sequenced in a study of T cells after yellow fever vaccination. One entry per CDR3 protein, called by TCRdb with MiXCR from the 5' RACE reads. The repertoire holds under 150,000 distinct CDR3 sequences, about 7.7% seen once, with 0.55% to 0.9% in the top ten. The sequencing used CD4+ T cells sorted from PBMCs, collected 5 days after the yellow fever booster vaccination. Receptor source: a man aged 25 to 45 who received the YFV17D yellow fever vaccine. The CDR3 runs from the conserved cysteine through the conserved F or W. Where a row states a size, it is once, few, many or the class of an expanded clone; other rows omit it.

clone_size | v_call | cdr3_aa
many | TRBV7-8 | CASSLERNAGSYGYTF
many | TRBV7-2 | CASSLEPGRAYEQYF
many | TRBV6-1 | CASSGTYTSTDTQYF
many | TRBV7-2 | CASSLGLRRDTDTQYF
many | TRBV6-2/TRBV6-3 | CASTLGRWGRNEQFF
many | TRBV6-5 | CASSYYLTGENTEAFF
many | TRBV5-4 | CASSLRAGGPFNEQFF
few | TRBV5-1 | CASSLYSNTQYF
many | TRBV27 | CASSPHPSGRGEQYF
many | TRBV12-3/TRBV12-4 | CASRPQAIGELFF
many | TRBV3-1 | CASSPGTGQYEQYF
- | TRBV27 | CASTGWPLNTEAFF
many | TRBV7-2 | CASSPSWDSFSYNEQFF
many | TRBV18 | CASSPGLAASYEQYF
many | TRBV15 | CATNIPGGELFF
many | TRBV20-1 | CSAPGLADYEQYF
many | TRBV20-1 | CSASGTHYEQYF
many | TRBV18 | CASSPGGALTYEQYF
few | TRBV28 | CASSFFSGTGNPEQYF
many | TRBV7-2 | CASSISRYEQYF
many | TRBV5-1 | CASSLEASQETQYF
many | TRBV5-6 | CASTWAGTGDTDTQYF
many | TRBV20-1 | CSASGSGKPQETQYF
many | TRBV5-1 | CASSTGQGTNYGYTF
few | TRBV19 | CASSQPRTGWRNTEAFF
many | TRBV7-2 | CASSRSGVKTQYF
many | TRBV11-2 | CASTPPGGQETQYF
many | TRBV19 | CARRLHPYEQYF
many | TRBV12-3/TRBV12-4 | CASSLGTGVLSGELFF
many | TRBV7-9 | CASSLDHSPLHF
- | TRBV19 | CASRSGRGTGELFF
- | TRBV5-1 | CASSLGVLLGTDTQYF
many | TRBV9 | CASSVTSGSIIDEQYF
few | TRBV20-1 | CSAKDRGSYNEQFF
many | TRBV19 | CASRGQTSDTQYF